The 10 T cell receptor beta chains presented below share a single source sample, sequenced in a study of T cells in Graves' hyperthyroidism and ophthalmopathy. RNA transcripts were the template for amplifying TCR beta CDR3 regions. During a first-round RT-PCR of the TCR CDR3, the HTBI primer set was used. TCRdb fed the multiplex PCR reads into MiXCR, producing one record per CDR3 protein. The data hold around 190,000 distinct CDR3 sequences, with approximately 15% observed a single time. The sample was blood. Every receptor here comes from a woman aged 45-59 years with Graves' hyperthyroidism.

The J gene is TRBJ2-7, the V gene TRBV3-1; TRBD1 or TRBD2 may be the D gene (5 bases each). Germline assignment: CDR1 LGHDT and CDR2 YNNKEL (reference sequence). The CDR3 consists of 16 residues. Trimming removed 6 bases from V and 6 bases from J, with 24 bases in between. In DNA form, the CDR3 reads TGTGCCAGCAGTCTTCGCCCGGGGCGGGCCCTCCCCGAGCAGTACTTC. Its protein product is CASSLRPGRALPEQYF.

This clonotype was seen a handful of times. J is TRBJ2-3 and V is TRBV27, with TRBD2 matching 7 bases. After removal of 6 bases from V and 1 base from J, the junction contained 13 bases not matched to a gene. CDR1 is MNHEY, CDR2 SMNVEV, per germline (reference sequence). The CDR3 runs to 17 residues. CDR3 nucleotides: TGTGCCAGCAGGGTGACTAGCACCGAATCGGGCACAGATACGCAGTATTTT. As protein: CASRVTSTESGTDTQYF.

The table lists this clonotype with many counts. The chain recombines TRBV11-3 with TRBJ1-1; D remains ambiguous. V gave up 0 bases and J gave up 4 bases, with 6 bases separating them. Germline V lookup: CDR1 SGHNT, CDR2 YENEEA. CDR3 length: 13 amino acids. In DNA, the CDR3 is TGTGCCAGCAGCTTAGATGTGGGCACTGAAGCTTTCTTT. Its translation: CASSLDVGTEAFF.

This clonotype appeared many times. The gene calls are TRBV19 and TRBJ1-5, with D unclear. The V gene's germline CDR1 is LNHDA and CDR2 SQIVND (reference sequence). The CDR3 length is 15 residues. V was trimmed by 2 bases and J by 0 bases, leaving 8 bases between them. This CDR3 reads CASSITLDSNQPQHF. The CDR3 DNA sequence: TGTGCCAGTAGTATAACCCTAGATAGCAATCAGCCCCAGCATTTT.

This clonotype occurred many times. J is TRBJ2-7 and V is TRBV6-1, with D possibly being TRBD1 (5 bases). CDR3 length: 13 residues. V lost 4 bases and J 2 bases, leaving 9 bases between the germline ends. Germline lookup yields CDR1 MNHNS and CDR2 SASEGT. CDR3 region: CASSVTATYEQYF. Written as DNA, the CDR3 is TGTGCCAGCAGTGTGACAGCTACCTACGAGCAGTACTTC.

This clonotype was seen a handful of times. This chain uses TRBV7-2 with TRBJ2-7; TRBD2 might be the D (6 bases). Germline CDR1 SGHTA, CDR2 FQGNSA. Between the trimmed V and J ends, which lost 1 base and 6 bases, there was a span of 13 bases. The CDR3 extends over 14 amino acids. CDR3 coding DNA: TGTGCCAGCAGCTTAGGACCACAGGAGGGCGAGCAGTACTTC. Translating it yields CASSLGPQEGEQYF.

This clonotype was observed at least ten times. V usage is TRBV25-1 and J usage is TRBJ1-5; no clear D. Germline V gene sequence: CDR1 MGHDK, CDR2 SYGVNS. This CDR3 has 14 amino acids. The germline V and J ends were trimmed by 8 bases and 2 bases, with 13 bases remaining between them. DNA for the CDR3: TGTGCCAGCCCACCCCCCGGCTGCAATCAGCCCCAGCATTTT. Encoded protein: CASPPPGCNQPQHF. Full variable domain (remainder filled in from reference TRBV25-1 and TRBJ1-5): EADIYQTPRYLVIGTGKKITLECSQTMGHDKMYWYQQDPGMELHLIHYSYGVNSTEKGDLSSESTVSRIRTEHFPLTLESARPSHTSQYLCASPPPGCNQPQHFGDGTRLSIL.

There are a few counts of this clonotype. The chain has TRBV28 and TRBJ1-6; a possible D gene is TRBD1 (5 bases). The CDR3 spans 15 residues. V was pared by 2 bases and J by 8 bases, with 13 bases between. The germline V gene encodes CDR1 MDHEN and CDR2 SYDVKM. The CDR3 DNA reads TGTGCCAGCAGTTTAGGGGACTTTTCATATTCACCCCTCCACTTT. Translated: CASSLGDFSYSPLHF. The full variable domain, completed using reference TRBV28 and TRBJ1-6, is DVKVTQSSRYLVKRTGEKVFLECVQDMDHENMFWYRQDPGLGLRLIYFSYDVKMKEKGDIPEGYSVSREKKERFSLILESASTNQTSMYLCASSLGDFSYSPLHFGNGTRLTVT.

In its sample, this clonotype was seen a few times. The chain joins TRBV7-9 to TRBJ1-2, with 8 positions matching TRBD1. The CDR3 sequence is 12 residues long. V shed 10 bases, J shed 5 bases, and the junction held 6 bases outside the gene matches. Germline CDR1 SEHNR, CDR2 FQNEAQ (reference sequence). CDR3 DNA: TGTGCCACAGGGACAGGCACATATGGCTACACCTTC. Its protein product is CATGTGTYGYTF. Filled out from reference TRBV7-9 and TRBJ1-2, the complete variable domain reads DTGVSQNPRHKITKRGQNVTFRCDPISEHNRLYWYRQTLGQGPEFLTYFQNEAQLEKSRLLSDRFSAERPKGSFSTLEIQRTEQGDSAMYLCATGTGTYGYTFGSGTRLTVV.

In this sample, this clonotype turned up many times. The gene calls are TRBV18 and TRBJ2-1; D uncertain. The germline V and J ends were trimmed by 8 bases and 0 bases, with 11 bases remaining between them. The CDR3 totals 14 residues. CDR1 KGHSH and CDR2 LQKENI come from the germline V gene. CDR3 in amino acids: CASRFPSSYNEQFF. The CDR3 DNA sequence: TGTGCCAGCCGATTCCCGAGCTCCTACAATGAGCAGTTCTTC. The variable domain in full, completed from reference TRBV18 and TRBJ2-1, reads NAGVMQNPRHLVRRRGQEARLRCSPMKGHSHVYWYRQLPEEGLKFMVYLQKENIIDESGMPKERFSAEFPKEGPSILRIQQVVRGDSAAYFCASRFPSSYNEQFFGPGTRLTVL.